Each of the 6 T cell receptor beta chains below was sequenced from the same sample in a study of identical twins. TCRdb analysed the 5' RACE reads with MiXCR anew, one entry per CDR3 protein. The sample lists approximately 680,000 distinct CDR3 sequences, 7.1% seen once, with 1.6% in the top ten. These data were also reused for a study on yellow fever vaccine responses in identical twins.

Sequenced material: PBMCs. The receptors come from a young woman in good health.

Ten or more counts support this clonotype. The CDR3 spells CSARNSGSGPTDTQYF. The DNA for the CDR3 is TGCAGTGCCCGGAATAGCGGGAGTGGTCCGACAGATACGCAGTATTTT. The chain carries TRBV20-1 and TRBJ2-3; TRBD2 matches 9 bases. The J segment lost 3 bases and the V segment lost 6 bases, leaving 13 bases of the junction unmatched. There are 16 residues in the CDR3. Looked up from germline, CDR1 is DFQATT and CDR2 is SNEGSKA (reference sequence).

This clonotype appeared many times. The chain couples TRBV29-1 to TRBJ2-7; TRBD2 is a possible D gene (6 bases). CDR1 is SQVTM, CDR2 ANQGSEA, per germline. V shed 7 bases and J shed 3 bases, with 13 bases lying between them. The CDR3 runs 12 residues. The CDR3 DNA reads TGCAGCGGGACGCGGGGAAGCTACGAGCAGTACTTC. Translated: CSGTRGSYEQYF.

The chain links TRBV10-2 to TRBJ2-3; D gene ambiguous. V was shortened by 5 bases and J by 2 bases, with 11 bases between the two germline ends. Per the germline V gene, CDR1 is WSHSY and CDR2 is SAAADI. The CDR3 sequence is 14 residues long. Here the CDR3 reads CASSLDHYTDTQYF. CDR3 in DNA: TGCGCCAGCAGTCTCGACCACTACACAGATACGCAGTATTTT.

This clonotype was counted between two and nine times. This chain links TRBV12-3 or TRBV12-4 with TRBJ2-5; 8 positions agree with TRBD1. V lost 6 bases to trimming and J lost 2 bases; unmatched junction nucleotides: 5. The CDR3 is 14 residues long. The CDR3 is CASRATGGQETQYF. The CDR3 nucleotides are TGTGCCAGCAGAGCCACAGGGGGACAAGAGACCCAGTACTTC.

This clonotype was counted ten times or more. The V call is TRBV7-9, the J call TRBJ2-5; TRBD1 agrees at 11 bases. The CDR3 has 14 amino acids. V lost 5 bases and J lost 9; bases outside the gene matches: 8. Looked up from germline, CDR1 is SEHNR and CDR2 is FQNEAQ (reference sequence). DNA for the CDR3: TGTGCCAGCAGCGCGGGACAGGGGGTCTTGGCCCAGTACTTC. This gives the protein CASSAGQGVLAQYF.

This clonotype was observed many times. This rearrangement joins TRBV7-3 to TRBJ2-1; TRBD2 matches 9 bases. Germline trimming cut 3 bases from V and 9 bases from J; bases unmatched to any gene: 6. Per germline, CDR1 SGHTA and CDR2 FQGTGA. The CDR3 length is 14 residues. CDR3 region: CASSFGGRAGEQFF. Written as DNA, the CDR3 is TGTGCCAGCAGCTTTGGCGGGAGGGCTGGTGAGCAGTTCTTC.